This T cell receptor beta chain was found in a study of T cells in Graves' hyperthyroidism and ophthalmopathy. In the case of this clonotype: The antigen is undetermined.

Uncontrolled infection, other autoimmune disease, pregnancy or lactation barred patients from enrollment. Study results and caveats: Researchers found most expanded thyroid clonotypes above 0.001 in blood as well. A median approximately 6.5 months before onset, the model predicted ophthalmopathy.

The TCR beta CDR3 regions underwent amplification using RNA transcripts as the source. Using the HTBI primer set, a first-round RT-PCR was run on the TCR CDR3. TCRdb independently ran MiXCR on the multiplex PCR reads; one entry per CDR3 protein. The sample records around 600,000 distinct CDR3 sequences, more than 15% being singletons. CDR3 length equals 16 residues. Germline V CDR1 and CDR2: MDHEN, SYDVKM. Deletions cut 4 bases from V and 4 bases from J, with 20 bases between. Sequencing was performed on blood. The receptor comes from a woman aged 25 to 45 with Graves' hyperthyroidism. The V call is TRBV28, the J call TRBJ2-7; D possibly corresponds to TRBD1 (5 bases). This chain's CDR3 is CASSSSRQGGTYEQYF. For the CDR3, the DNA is TGTGCCAGCAGTTCATCCCGGCAGGGCGGAACTTACGAGCAGTACTTC.